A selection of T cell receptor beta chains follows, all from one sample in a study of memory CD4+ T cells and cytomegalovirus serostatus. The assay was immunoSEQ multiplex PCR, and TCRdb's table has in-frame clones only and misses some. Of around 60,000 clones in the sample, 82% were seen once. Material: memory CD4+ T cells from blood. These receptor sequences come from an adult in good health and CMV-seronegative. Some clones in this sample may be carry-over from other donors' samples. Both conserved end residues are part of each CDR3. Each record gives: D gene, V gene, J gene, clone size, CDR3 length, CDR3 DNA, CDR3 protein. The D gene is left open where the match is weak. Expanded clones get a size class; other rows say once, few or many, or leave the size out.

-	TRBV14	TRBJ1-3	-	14	TGTGCCAGCAGCCAAGATCGGAGACCAAACACCATATATTTT	CASSQDRRPNTIYF
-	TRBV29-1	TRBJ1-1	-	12	TGCAGCGTCCTGGGGGGAGGTATGGAAGCTTTCTTT	CSVLGGGMEAFF
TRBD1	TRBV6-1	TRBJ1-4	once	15	TGTGCCAGCAGTGAAATACAGGGGGTCCGTCTGGAACTGTTTTTT	CASSEIQGVRLELFF
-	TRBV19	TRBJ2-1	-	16	TGTGCCAGTAGTATAGATCGAGGAGGAGGAGGGACTGAGCAGTTCTTC	CASSIDRGGGGTEQFF
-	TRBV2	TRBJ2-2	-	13	TGTGCCAGCAGCTTTATAGGCTCCGGGGAGCTGTTTTTT	CASSFIGSGELFF
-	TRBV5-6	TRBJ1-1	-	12	TGTGCCAGCAGCCGATTTCCAGGGGACGGTAACTTT	CASSRFPGDGNF
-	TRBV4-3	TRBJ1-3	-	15	TGCGCCAGCAGCCTTCTGGGGGGCTCTGGAAACACCATATATTTT	CASSLLGGSGNTIYF
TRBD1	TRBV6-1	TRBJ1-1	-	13	TGTGCCAGCAGTTCGACAGGGGTGGGTGAAGCTTTCTTT	CASSSTGVGEAFF
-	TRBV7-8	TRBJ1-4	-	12	TGTGCCAGCAGCGCAACTAATGAAAAACTGTTTTTT	CASSATNEKLFF
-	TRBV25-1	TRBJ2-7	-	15	TGTGCCAGCAGCCCCAGAAGGGACTTCGGCTACGAGCAGTACTTC	CASSPRRDFGYEQYF
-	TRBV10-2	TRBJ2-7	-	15	TGCGCCAGCAGAGGGGGAACCGGGGCCAACTACGAGCAGTACTTC	CASRGGTGANYEQYF
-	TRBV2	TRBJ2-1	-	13	TGTGCCAGCAGTCAGGTGCCGGGGGTTGGGCAGTTCTTC	CASSQVPGVGQFF
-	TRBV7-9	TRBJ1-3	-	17	TGTGCCAGCAGCTTCTCCTCGGACAGATTCTCTGGAAACACCATATATTTT	CASSFSSDRFSGNTIYF
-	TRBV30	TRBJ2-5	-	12	TGTGCCTGGAGCCCCCAGCGGGAGACCCAGTACTTC	CAWSPQRETQYF
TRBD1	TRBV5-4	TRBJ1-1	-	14	TGTGCCAGCAGCTTGGAGGCAGGGGGCACTGAAGCTTTCTTT	CASSLEAGGTEAFF
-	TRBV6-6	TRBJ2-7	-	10	TGTGCCTCGGGGGCGGGGGAGCAGTACTTC	CASGAGEQYF
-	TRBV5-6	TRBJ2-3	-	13	TGTGCCAGCAGCTGGGGAAGTTCAGATACGCAGTATTTT	CASSWGSSDTQYF
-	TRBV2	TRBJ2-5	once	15	TGTGCCAGCAGGGTTCCAGGGGGGGGTAAAGAGACCCAGTACTTC	CASRVPGGGKETQYF
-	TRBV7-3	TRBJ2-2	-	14	TGTGCCAGCAGCGAGACATTTAACACCGGGGAGCTGTTTTTT	CASSETFNTGELFF
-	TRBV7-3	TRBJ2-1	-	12	TGTGCCAGCAGCTTAGAGAGAACCAAGCAGTTCTTC	CASSLERTKQFF
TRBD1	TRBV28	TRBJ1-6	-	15	TGTGCCAGCAGTGTCTATGGGACAGCTAATTCACCCCTCCACTTT	CASSVYGTANSPLHF
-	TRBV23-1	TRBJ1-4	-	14	TGCGCCAGCCCTTCGGCGATTTGGGATGAAAAACTGTTTTTT	CASPSAIWDEKLFF
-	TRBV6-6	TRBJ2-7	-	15	TGTGCCAGCAGATCCGGACAACCCAGGCCCTACGAGCAGTACTTC	CASRSGQPRPYEQYF
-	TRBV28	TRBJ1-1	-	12	TGTGCCAGCAGCCCCACCTTCGTTGAAGCTTTCTTT	CASSPTFVEAFF
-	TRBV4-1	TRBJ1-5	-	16	TGCGCCAGCAGCCAAAACATAGGGGGGATTGATCAGCCCCAGCATTTT	CASSQNIGGIDQPQHF
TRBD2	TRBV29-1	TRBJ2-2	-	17	TGCAGCGTTCAACCCCGAGGCGCGGGAGTGGGTGGCGGGGAGCTGTTTTTT	CSVQPRGAGVGGGELFF
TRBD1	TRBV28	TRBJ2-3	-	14	TGTGCCAGCAGGCCTCTCCAACCGGGACAGGGGGGGTATTTT	CASRPLQPGQGGYF
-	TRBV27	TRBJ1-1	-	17	TGTGCCAGCAGTTTATCGATGGTGTTTACTATGAACACTGAAGCTTTCTTT	CASSLSMVFTMNTEAFF
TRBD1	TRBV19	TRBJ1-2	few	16	TGTGCCAGTAGTATAGATCTGCTGGGGGACAGAGGGGGCTACACCTTC	CASSIDLLGDRGGYTF
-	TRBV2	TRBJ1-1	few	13	TGTGCCATACTCCGACAGCCGAACACTGAAGCTTTCTTT	CAILRQPNTEAFF
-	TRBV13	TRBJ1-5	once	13	TGTGCCAGCGGCTTCGAGGGGTTTCAGCCCCAGCATTTT	CASGFEGFQPQHF
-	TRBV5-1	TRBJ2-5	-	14	TGCGCCAGCGGACCCATGGGGTACCAAGAGACCCAGTACTTC	CASGPMGYQETQYF
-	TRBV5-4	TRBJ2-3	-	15	TGTGCCAGCAGAACACGGACAGAAAGTAGAGATACGCAGTATTTT	CASRTRTESRDTQYF
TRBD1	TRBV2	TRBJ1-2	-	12	TGTGCCAGTAGAACAGGGGGCGGTGGCTACACCTTC	CASRTGGGGYTF
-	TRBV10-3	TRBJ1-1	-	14	TGTGCCATCAGTGAGGGCAGGGGTGGGACTGAAGCTTTCTTT	CAISEGRGGTEAFF
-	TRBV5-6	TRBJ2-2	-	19	TGTGCCAGCAGCGAGGGCCGACAGGAATTGCAGGCGAACACCGGGGAGCTGTTTTTT	CASSEGRQELQANTGELFF
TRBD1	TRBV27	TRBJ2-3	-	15	TGTGCCAGCAGTTTATCGCAGGGGGGCACAGATACGCAGTATTTT	CASSLSQGGTDTQYF
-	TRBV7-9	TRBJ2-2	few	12	TGTGCCAGCAGCCTCTACACCGGGGAGCTGTTTTTT	CASSLYTGELFF
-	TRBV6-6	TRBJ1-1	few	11	TGTGCCAGCGTCTGGAACACTGAAGCTTTCTTT	CASVWNTEAFF
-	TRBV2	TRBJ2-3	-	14	TGTGCCAGCAGTGAAAGGGAGGATGGGGGAACGCAGTATTTT	CASSEREDGGTQYF
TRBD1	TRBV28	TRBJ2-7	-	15	TGTGCCAGCAGTTTATGGGGACAGCCCCCCTACGAGCAGTACTTC	CASSLWGQPPYEQYF
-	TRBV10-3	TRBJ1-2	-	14	TGTGCCATCAGTGAGCCAGAAGGTTCGGGGTCCTACACCTTC	CAISEPEGSGSYTF
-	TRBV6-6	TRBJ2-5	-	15	TGTGCCAGCAGACCCCAGTATGAGCGGAAAGAGACCCAGTACTTC	CASRPQYERKETQYF
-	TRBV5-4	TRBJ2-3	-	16	TGTGCCAGCAGCTTTCCCTACAGTGCCGGCACAGATACGCAGTATTTT	CASSFPYSAGTDTQYF
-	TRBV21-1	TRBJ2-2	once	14	-	CAHRRGLRAGELFF
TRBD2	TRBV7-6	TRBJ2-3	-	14	TGTGCCAGCAGTAGCGGGACAAGCACAGATACGCAGTATTTT	CASSSGTSTDTQYF
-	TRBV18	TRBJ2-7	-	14	TGTGCCAGCTCACCTACTGAGGGGGGCTACGAGCAGTACTTC	CASSPTEGGYEQYF
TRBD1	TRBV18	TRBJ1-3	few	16	TGTGCCAGCTCACCGCCCGGACAGGTCTCTGGAAACACCATATATTTT	CASSPPGQVSGNTIYF
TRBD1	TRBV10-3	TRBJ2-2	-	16	TGTGCCATCAGTGAGGAGAAGGGGGCAGGCGTCGGGGAGCTGTTTTTT	CAISEEKGAGVGELFF
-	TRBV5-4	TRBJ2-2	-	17	TGTGCCAGCAGCTTCTATTGGGTAGTTGGGTCCACCGGGGAGCTGTTTTTT	CASSFYWVVGSTGELFF
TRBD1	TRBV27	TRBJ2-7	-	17	TGTGCCAGCAGTTTAAGGGACGGGGGACAGGCCTCCTACGAGCAGTACTTC	CASSLRDGGQASYEQYF
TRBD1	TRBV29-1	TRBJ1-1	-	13	TGCAGCGCAGACAGGGGTTCGAACACTGAAGCTTTCTTT	CSADRGSNTEAFF
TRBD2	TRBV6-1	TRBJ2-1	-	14	TGTGCCTCCAATGGAGGGAGGGTCGGTAATGAGCAGTTCTTC	CASNGGRVGNEQFF
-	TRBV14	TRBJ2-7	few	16	TGTGCCAGCAGCCAAGTAGAGTCCTGGAGCTCCTACGAGCAGTACTTC	CASSQVESWSSYEQYF
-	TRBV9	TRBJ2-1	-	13	TGTGCCAGCAGCGTAATACCCGGCAATGAGCAGTTCTTC	CASSVIPGNEQFF
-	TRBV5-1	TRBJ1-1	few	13	TGCGCCAGCAAGGGGGGCGCGGGGACTGAAGCTTTCTTT	CASKGGAGTEAFF
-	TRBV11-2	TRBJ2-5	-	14	TGTGCCAGCAGCTTAGGTCGGCAGAAAGAGACCCAGTACTTC	CASSLGRQKETQYF
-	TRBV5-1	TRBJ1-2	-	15	TGCGCCAGCAGCTTGGGTACCACAGGAGTCTATGGCTACACCTTC	CASSLGTTGVYGYTF
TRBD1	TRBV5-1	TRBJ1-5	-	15	TGCGCCAGCAGCTTGGGTGGGACAGGTAATCAGCCCCAGCATTTT	CASSLGGTGNQPQHF
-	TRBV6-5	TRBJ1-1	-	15	TGTGCCAGCAGTTACGGGTCCATAAGCAATAATGAAGCTTTCTTT	CASSYGSISNNEAFF